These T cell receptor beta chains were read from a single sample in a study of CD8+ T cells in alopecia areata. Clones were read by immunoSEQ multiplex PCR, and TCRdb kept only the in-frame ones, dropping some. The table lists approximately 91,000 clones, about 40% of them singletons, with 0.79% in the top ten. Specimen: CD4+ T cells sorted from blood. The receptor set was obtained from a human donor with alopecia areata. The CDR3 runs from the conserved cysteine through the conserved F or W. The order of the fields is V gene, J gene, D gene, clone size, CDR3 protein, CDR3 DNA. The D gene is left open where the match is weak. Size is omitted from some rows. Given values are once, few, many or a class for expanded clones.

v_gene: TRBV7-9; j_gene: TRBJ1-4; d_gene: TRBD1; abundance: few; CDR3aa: CASSPGGMDEKLFF; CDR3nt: TGTGCCAGCAGCCCAGGGGGCATGGATGAAAAACTGTTTTTT
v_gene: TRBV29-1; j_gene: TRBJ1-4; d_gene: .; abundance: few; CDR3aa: CSGRYGGGEKLFF; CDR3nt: TGCAGCGGGCGGTACGGAGGCGGTGAAAAACTGTTTTTT
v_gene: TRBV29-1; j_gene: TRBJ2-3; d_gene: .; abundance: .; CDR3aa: CSVGSGRSTDTQYF; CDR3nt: TGCAGCGTTGGTAGTGGCAGATCCACAGATACGCAGTATTTT
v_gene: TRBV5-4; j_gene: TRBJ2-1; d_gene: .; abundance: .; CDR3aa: CASSRIENEQFF; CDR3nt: TGTGCCAGCAGCCGGATTGAGAATGAGCAGTTCTTC
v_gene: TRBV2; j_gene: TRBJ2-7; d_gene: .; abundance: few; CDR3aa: CASSGQNSYEQYF; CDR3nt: TGTGCCAGCAGTGGACAGAACTCCTACGAGCAGTACTTC
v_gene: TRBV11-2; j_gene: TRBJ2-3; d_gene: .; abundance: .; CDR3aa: CASSPGSLSTDTQYF; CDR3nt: TGTGCCAGCAGCCCGGGGAGTCTAAGCACAGATACGCAGTATTTT
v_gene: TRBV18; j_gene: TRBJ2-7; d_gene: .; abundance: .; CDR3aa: CASSPSSYEQYF; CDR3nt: TGTGCCAGCTCACCAAGCTCCTACGAGCAGTACTTC
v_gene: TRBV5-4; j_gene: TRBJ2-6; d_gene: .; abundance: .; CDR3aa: CASSLQGANVLTF; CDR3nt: TGTGCCAGCAGCTTGCAGGGGGCCAACGTCCTGACTTTC
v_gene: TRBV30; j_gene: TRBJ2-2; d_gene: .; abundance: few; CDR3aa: CAWSVRAATGELFF; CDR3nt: TGTGCCTGGAGTGTACGAGCAGCGACCGGGGAGCTGTTTTTT
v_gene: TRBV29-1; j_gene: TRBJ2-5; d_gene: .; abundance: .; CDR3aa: CSVGDNGGSQETQYF; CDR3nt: TGCAGCGTTGGGGATAATGGGGGGTCTCAAGAGACCCAGTACTTC
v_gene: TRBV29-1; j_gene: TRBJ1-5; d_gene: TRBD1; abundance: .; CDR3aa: CSVGDRGSDQPQHF; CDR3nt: TGCAGCGTTGGGGACAGGGGATCGGATCAGCCCCAGCATTTT
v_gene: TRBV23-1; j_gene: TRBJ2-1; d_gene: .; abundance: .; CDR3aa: CARGGRGVSYNEQFF; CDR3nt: TGCGCCAGGGGCGGCAGGGGCGTCTCCTACAATGAGCAGTTCTTC
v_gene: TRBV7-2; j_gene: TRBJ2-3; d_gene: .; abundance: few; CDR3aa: CASSISREDTQYF; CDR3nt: TGTGCCAGCAGTATCTCGAGAGAGGATACGCAGTATTTT
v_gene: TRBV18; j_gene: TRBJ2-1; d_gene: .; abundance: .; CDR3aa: CASSPYVGGASSYNEQFF; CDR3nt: TGTGCCAGCTCACCATACGTTGGCGGGGCTAGCTCCTACAATGAGCAGTTCTTC
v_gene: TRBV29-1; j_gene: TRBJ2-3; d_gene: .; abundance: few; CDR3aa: CSVEDTSDTQYF; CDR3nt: TGCAGCGTTGAAGATACCTCAGATACGCAGTATTTT
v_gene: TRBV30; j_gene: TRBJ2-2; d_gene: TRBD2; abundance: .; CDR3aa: CAHGRANTGELFF; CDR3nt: TGTGCCCACGGGAGGGCGAACACCGGGGAGCTGTTTTTT
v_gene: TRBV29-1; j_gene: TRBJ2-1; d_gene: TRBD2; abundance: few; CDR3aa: CSGGAAFSGRRNEQFF; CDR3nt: TGCAGCGGCGGAGCTGCGTTCAGCGGGAGACGTAATGAGCAGTTCTTC
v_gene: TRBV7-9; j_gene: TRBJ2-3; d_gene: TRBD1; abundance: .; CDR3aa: CASSQGQRTDTQYF; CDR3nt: TGTGCCAGCAGCCAGGGACAGCGCACAGATACGCAGTATTTT
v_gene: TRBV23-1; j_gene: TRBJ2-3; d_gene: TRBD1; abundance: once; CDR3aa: CASDYRGRVIPDTQYF; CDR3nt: TGCGCCAGCGACTACAGGGGGCGCGTAATCCCAGATACGCAGTATTTT
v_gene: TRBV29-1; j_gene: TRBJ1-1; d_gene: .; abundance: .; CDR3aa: CSGPGGTEAFF; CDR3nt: TGCAGCGGACCTGGGGGCACTGAAGCTTTCTTT
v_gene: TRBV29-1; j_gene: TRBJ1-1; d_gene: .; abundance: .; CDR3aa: CSVVGQRLNTEAFF; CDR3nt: TGCAGCGTTGTAGGTCAGAGATTGAACACTGAAGCTTTCTTT
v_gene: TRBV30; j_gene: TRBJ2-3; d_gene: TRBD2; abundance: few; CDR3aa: CAWSGLAEDTDTQYF; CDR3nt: TGTGCCTGGAGTGGACTAGCGGAGGACACAGATACGCAGTATTTT
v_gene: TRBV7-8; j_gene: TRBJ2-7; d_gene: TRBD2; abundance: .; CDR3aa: CASSLESGVSYEQYF; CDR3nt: TGTGCCAGCAGCTTAGAGAGCGGGGTCTCCTACGAGCAGTACTTC
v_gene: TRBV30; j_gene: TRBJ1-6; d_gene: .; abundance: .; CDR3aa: CAWKVSAQSPLHF; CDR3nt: TGTGCCTGGAAGGTTAGCGCCCAATCACCCCTCCACTTT
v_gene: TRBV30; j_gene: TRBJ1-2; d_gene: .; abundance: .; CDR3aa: CAWRVNLGTRKERWSDGYTF; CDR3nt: TGTGCCTGGAGAGTCAACCTAGGCACAAGGAAGGAAAGGTGGTCCGATGGCTACACCTTC
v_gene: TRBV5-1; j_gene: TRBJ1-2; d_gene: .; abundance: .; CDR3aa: CACGTRPGDYGYTF; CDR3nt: TGCGCCTGCGGAACACGCCCAGGGGACTATGGCTACACCTTC
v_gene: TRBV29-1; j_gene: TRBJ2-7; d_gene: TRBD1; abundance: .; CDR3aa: CSERTGESGLAGYEQYF; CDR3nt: TGCAGCGAACGGACAGGGGAAAGTGGGCTAGCCGGGTACGAGCAGTACTTC
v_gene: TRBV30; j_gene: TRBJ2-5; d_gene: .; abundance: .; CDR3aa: CAWSPQGETQYF; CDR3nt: TGTGCCTGGAGTCCACAGGGAGAGACCCAGTACTTC
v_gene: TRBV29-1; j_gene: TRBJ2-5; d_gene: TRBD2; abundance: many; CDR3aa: CSVGGLAGGPQETQYF; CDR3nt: TGCAGCGTGGGCGGGCTAGCGGGAGGTCCTCAAGAGACCCAGTACTTC
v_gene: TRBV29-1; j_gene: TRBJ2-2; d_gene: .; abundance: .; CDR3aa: CSVGHPSGQEGAGELFF; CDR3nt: TGCAGCGTTGGCCACCCCTCCGGGCAGGAGGGGGCCGGGGAGCTGTTTTTT
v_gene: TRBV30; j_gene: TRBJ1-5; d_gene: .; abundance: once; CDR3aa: CAWSVLRNQPQHF; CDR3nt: TGTGCCTGGAGTGTGCTCCGCAATCAGCCCCAGCATTTT
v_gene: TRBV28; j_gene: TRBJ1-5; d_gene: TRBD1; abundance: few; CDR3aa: CASGQGVNQPQHF; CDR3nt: TGTGCCAGCGGACAGGGAGTTAATCAGCCCCAGCATTTT
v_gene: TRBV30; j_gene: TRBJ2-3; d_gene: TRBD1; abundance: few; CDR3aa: CAWAGGADTQYF; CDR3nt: TGTGCCTGGGCAGGGGGCGCAGATACGCAGTATTTT
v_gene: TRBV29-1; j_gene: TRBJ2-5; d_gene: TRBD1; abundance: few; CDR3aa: CSVEGGFGETQYF; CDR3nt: TGCAGCGTGGAAGGGGGCTTTGGGGAGACCCAGTACTTC
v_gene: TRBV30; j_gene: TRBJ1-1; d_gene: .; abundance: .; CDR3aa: CAWSVYKEGEAFF; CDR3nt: TGTGCCTGGAGTGTATACAAGGAAGGAGAAGCTTTCTTT
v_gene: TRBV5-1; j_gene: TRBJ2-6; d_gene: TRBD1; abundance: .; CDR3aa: CASSLGGTGANVLTF; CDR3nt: TGCGCCAGCAGCCTAGGGGGCACTGGGGCCAACGTCCTGACTTTC
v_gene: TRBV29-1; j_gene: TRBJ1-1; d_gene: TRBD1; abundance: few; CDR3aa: CSVDIIMEGAGEAFF; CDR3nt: TGCAGCGTTGATATCATTATGGAGGGGGCAGGCGAAGCTTTCTTT
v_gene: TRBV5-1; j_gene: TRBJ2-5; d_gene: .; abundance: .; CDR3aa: CASTQEGRAFETQYF; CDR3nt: TGCGCCAGCACCCAGGAGGGCAGGGCTTTTGAGACCCAGTACTTC
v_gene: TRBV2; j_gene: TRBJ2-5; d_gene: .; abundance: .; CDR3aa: CASAQRETQYF; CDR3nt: TGTGCCAGCGCACAAAGGGAGACCCAGTACTTC
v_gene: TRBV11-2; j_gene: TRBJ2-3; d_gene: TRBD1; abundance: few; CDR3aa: CASSSYRGRADTQYF; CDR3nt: TGTGCCAGCAGCTCCTACAGGGGGCGGGCAGATACGCAGTATTTT
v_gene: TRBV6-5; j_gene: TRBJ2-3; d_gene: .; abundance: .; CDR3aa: CASSGTADTQYF; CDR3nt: TGTGCCAGTTCCGGGACGGCAGATACGCAGTATTTT
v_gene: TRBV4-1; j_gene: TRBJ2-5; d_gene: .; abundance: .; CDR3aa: CASSQGSRDRGETQYF; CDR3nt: TGCGCCAGCAGCCAAGGAAGCCGGGACCGGGGGGAGACCCAGTACTTC
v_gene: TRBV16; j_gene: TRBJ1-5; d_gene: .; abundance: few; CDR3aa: CASNGQADQPQHF; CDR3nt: TGTGCCAGCAATGGGCAGGCGGATCAGCCCCAGCATTTT
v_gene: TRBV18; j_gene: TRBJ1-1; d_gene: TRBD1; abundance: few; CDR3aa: CASSLQQGADTEAFF; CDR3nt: TGTGCCAGCTCACTTCAACAGGGGGCGGACACTGAAGCTTTCTTT
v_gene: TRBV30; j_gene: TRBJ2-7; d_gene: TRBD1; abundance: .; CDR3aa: CAWSPDRAEQYF; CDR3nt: TGTGCCTGGAGTCCCGACAGGGCCGAGCAGTACTTC
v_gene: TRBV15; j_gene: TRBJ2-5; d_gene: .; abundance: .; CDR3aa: CATSRDRGKETQYF; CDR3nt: TGTGCCACCAGCAGAGATCGGGGGAAAGAGACCCAGTACTTC
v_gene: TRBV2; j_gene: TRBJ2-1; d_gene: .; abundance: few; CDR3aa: CASSDPLIF; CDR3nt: TGTGCCAGCAGTGACCCCTTAATCTTC
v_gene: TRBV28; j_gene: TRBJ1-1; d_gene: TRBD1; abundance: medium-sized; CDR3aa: CASSLRQGNTEAFF; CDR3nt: TGTGCCAGCAGTTTAAGACAGGGGAACACTGAAGCTTTCTTT
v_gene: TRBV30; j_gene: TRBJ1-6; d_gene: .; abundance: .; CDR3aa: CAWSRQRNSPLHF; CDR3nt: TGTGCCTGGAGTAGACAGAGGAATTCACCCCTCCACTTT
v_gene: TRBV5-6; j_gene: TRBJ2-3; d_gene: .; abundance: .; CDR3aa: CASSSNRYTDTQYF; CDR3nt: TGTGCCAGCAGCTCCAACAGGTACACAGATACGCAGTATTTT
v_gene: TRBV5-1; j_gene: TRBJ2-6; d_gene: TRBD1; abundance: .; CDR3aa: CASSSSGQALSGANVLTF; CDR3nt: TGCGCCAGCAGCTCCTCGGGACAGGCACTCTCTGGGGCCAACGTCCTGACTTTC
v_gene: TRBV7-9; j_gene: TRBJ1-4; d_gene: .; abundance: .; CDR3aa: CASSRVEEKLFF; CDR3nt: TGTGCCAGCAGCAGGGTTGAGGAAAAACTGTTTTTT
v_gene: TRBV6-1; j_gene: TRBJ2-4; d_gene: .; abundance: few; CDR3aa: CASSEALQLNIQYF; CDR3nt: TGTGCCAGCAGTGAGGCTCTACAGTTAAACATTCAGTACTTC
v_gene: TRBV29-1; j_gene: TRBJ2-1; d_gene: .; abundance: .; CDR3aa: CSVEGGGTEQFF; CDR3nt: TGCAGCGTTGAAGGTGGAGGGACCGAGCAGTTCTTC
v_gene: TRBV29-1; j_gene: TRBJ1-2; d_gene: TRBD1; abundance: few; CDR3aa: CSVDRGDYGYTF; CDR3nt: TGCAGCGTTGACAGGGGGGACTATGGCTACACCTTC
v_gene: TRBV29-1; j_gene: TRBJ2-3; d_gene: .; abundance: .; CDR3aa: CSVGTDTQYF; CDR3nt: TGCAGCGTTGGGACAGATACGCAGTATTTT
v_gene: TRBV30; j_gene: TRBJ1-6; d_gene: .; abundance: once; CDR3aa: CAWSVGGIYRRNSPLHF; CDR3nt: TGTGCCTGGAGTGTCGGCGGGATCTACCGGAGGAATTCACCCCTCCACTTT